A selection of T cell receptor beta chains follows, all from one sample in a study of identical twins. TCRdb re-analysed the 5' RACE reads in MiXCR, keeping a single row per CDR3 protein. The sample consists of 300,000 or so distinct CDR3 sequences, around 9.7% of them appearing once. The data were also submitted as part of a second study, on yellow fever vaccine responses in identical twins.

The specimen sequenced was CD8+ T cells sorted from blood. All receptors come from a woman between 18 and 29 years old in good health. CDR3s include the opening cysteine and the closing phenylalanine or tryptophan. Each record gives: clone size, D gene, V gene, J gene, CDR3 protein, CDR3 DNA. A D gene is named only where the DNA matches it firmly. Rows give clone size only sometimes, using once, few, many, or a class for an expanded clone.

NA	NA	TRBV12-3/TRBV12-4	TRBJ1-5	CASSLGSIQPQHF	TGTGCCAGCAGTTTGGGGAGTATTCAGCCCCAGCATTTT
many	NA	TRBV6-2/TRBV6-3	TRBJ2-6	CASSRRDGLSGANVLTF	TGTGCCAGCAGTCGCAGGGACGGCCTCTCTGGGGCCAACGTCCTGACTTTC
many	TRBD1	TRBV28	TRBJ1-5	CASSHRGRSNQPQHF	TGTGCCAGCAGTCACAGGGGGCGAAGCAATCAGCCCCAGCATTTT
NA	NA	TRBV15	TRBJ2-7	CATTTGVDTSYEQYF	TGTGCCACCACCACGGGAGTGGATACATCCTACGAGCAGTACTTC
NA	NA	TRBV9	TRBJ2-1	CASSAFSGLHNEQFF	TGTGCCAGCAGCGCCTTTAGCGGTCTGCACAATGAGCAGTTCTTC
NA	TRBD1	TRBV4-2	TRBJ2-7	CASSQEPRDSSLYEQYF	TGTGCCAGCAGCCAAGAACCCCGGGACAGCAGCCTCTACGAGCAGTACTTC
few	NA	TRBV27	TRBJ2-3	CASSPRHPRDPTDTQYF	TGTGCCAGCAGTCCTCGACACCCTAGAGACCCCACAGATACGCAGTATTTT
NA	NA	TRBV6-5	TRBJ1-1	CASSYAGADRTEAFF	TGTGCCAGCAGTTATGCGGGGGCGGATCGGACTGAAGCTTTCTTT
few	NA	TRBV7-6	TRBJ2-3	CASSLAGALAGDTQYF	TGTGCCAGCAGTCTGGCAGGGGCTCTAGCCGGAGATACGCAGTATTTT
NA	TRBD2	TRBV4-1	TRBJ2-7	CASSPGGVSHEQYF	TGCGCCAGCAGCCCGGGGGGGGTTTCCCACGAGCAGTACTTC
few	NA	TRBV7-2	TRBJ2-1	CASSLATEQRTIFLNEQFF	TGTGCCAGCAGCTTAGCCACGGAACAGCGCACCATCTTTCTCAATGAGCAGTTCTTC
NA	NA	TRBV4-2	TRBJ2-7	CASSHVSLRVAELDYEQYF	TGTGCCAGCAGCCATGTCTCCCTTAGAGTAGCGGAACTAGACTACGAGCAGTACTTC
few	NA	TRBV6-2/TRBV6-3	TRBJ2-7	CASSTVRTYEQYF	TGTGCCAGCAGCACCGTAAGGACCTACGAGCAGTACTTC
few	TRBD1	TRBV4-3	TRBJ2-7	CASSLWTGAYEQYF	TGCGCCAGCAGCCTCTGGACAGGAGCCTACGAGCAGTACTTC
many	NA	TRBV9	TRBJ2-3	CASSVGQGSTDTQYF	TGTGCCAGCAGCGTAGGCCAGGGAAGCACAGATACGCAGTATTTT
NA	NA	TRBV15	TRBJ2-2	CATSTVQGPTGELFF	TGTGCCACCAGCACTGTACAGGGCCCCACCGGGGAGCTGTTTTTT
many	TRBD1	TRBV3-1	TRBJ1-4	CASSPLRDGVRDRHNEKLFF	TGTGCCAGCAGCCCCTTGCGAGATGGCGTTCGGGACAGGCATAATGAAAAACTGTTTTTT
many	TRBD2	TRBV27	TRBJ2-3	CASSLPRGLAGGTDTQYF	TGTGCCAGCAGTCTCCCGCGTGGACTAGCGGGTGGCACAGATACGCAGTATTTT
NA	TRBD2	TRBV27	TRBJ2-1	CASSHSGDNEQFF	TGTGCCAGCAGTCATAGCGGGGACAATGAGCAGTTCTTC
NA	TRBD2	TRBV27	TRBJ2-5	CASSFLAGGLETQYF	TGTGCCAGCAGTTTTCTCGCGGGAGGGTTAGAGACCCAGTACTTC
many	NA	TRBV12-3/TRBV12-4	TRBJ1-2	CASSSGVYGYTF	TGTGCCAGCAGCTCAGGGGTCTATGGCTACACCTTC
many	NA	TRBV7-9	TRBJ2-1	CASSLSDSEQFF	TGTGCCAGCAGCTTAAGCGACTCTGAGCAGTTCTTC
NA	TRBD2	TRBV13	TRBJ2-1	CASSPRTSVSYNEQFF	TGTGCCAGCAGCCCCCGGACTAGCGTTTCCTACAATGAGCAGTTCTTC
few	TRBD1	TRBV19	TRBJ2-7	CASSILTGGEQYF	TGTGCCAGTAGTATCTTGACAGGGGGCGAGCAGTACTTC
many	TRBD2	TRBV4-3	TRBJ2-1	CASSQDDRLADSYNEQFF	TGCGCCAGCAGCCAAGATGACCGACTAGCAGACTCCTACAATGAGCAGTTCTTC
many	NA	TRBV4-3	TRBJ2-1	CASSQDTGLNEQFF	TGCGCCAGCAGCCAAGATACTGGGTTGAATGAGCAGTTCTTC
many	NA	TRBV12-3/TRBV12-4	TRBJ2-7	CASSFGRTYEQYF	TGTGCCAGCAGTTTTGGCAGGACCTACGAGCAGTACTTC
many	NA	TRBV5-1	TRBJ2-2	CASSHPHTGELFF	TGCGCCAGCAGCCACCCGCACACCGGGGAGCTGTTTTTT
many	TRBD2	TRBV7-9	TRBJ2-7	CASSPAGSVYEQYF	TGTGCCAGCAGCCCAGCGGGATCCGTCTACGAGCAGTACTTC
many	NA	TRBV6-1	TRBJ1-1	CAIKSTYTPEAEAFF	TGTGCCATCAAAAGTACCTACACCCCGGAGGCTGAAGCTTTCTTT
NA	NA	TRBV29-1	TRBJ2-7	CSVGGADYEQYF	TGCAGCGTTGGGGGGGCAGACTACGAGCAGTACTTC
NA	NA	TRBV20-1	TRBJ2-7	CSARVSSVYEQYF	TGCAGTGCTAGAGTCTCTAGCGTCTACGAGCAGTACTTC
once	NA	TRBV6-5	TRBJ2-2	CASSYPRAANTGELFF	TGTGCCAGCAGTTATCCCAGGGCGGCGAACACCGGGGAGCTGTTTTTT
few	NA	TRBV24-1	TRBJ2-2	CATSDFSGVNTGELFF	TGTGCCACCAGTGATTTTTCCGGGGTCAACACCGGGGAGCTGTTTTTT
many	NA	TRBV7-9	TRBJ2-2	CASSWQENTGELFF	TGTGCCAGCAGCTGGCAGGAGAACACCGGGGAGCTGTTTTTT
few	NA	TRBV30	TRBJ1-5	CACLSGAFNQPQHF	TGTGCCTGCCTGTCGGGGGCCTTCAATCAGCCCCAGCATTTT
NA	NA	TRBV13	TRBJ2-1	CASSQTAGEYNEQFF	TGTGCCAGCAGCCAAACCGCCGGGGAATACAATGAGCAGTTCTTC
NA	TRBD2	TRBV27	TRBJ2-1	CASRTRAGGPDEFF	TGTGCCAGCAGAACTAGAGCGGGGGGGCCCGATGAGTTCTTC
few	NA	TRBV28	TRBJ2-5	CASSNMVQETQYF	TGTGCCAGCAGCAATATGGTCCAAGAGACCCAGTACTTC
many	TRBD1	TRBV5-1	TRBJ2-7	CASSLLRQGQGESSYEQYF	TGCGCCAGCAGCTTGTTGAGACAGGGACAGGGAGAAAGCTCCTACGAGCAGTACTTC
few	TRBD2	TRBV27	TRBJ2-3	CASSFLLAGGPTDTQYF	TGTGCCAGCAGTTTTCTACTAGCGGGAGGACCCACAGATACGCAGTATTTT
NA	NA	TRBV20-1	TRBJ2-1	CSATPLEVGSNEQFF	TGCAGTGCTACGCCACTAGAAGTCGGGTCTAATGAGCAGTTCTTC
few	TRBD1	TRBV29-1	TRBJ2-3	CSVDLRGGRTDTQYF	TGCAGCGTTGATCTAAGAGGGGGCAGGACAGATACGCAGTATTTT
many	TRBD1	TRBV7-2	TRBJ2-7	CASSLTRQGHEQYF	TGTGCCAGCAGCTTAACGCGACAGGGACATGAGCAGTACTTC
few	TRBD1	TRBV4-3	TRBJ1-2	CASSQVGQGAVFGYTF	TGCGCCAGCAGCCAAGTGGGCCAGGGGGCTGTATTTGGCTACACCTTC
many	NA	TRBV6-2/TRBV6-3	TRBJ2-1	CASSYSIMGETAYNEQFF	TGTGCCAGCAGTTACTCGATCATGGGGGAAACGGCCTACAATGAGCAGTTCTTC
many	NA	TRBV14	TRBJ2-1	CASSQDHRKFEQFF	TGTGCCAGCAGCCAAGATCACAGGAAGTTTGAGCAGTTCTTC
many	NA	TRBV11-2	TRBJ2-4	CASSLEGWLTKNIQYF	TGTGCCAGCAGCTTAGAAGGGTGGTTAACCAAAAACATTCAGTACTTC
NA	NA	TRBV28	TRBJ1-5	CASSKQGLSNQPQHF	TGTGCCAGCAGTAAACAGGGACTTAGCAATCAGCCCCAGCATTTT
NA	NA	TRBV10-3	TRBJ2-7	CAISEGWGLINEQYF	TGTGCCATCAGTGAAGGTTGGGGTCTTATCAACGAGCAGTACTTC
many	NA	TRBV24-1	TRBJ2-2	CATSDLTGTSNTGELFF	TGTGCCACCAGTGATTTGACAGGGACCTCGAACACCGGGGAGCTGTTTTTT
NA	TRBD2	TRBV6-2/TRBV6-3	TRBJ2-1	CASSNATGLALGGGSYNEQFF	TGTGCCAGCAGTAACGCCACGGGACTAGCCCTGGGAGGAGGCTCCTACAATGAGCAGTTCTTC
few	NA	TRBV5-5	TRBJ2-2	CASSNFSSRVPGELFF	TGTGCCAGCAGTAATTTCTCGTCGAGGGTGCCCGGGGAGCTGTTTTTT
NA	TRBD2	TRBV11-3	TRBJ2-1	CASSIAGGLPYNEQFF	TGTGCCAGCAGCATAGCGGGAGGGCTGCCCTACAATGAGCAGTTCTTC
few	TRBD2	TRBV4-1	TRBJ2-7	CASSQESGRKYEQYF	TGCGCCAGCAGCCAAGAAAGCGGGAGGAAGTACGAGCAGTACTTC
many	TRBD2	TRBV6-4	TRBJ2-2	CASSETSGENTGELFF	TGTGCCAGCAGTGAGACTAGCGGGGAGAACACCGGGGAGCTGTTTTTT
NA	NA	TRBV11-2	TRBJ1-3	CASSLKGGNTIYF	TGTGCCAGCAGCTTAAAAGGTGGAAACACCATATATTTT
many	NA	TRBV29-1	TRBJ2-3	CSVEDSTDTQYF	TGCAGCGTTGAAGACAGCACAGATACGCAGTATTTT
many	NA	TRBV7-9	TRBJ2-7	CASSFPLSRGRYEQYF	TGTGCCAGCAGCTTCCCCCTTTCCCGGGGGAGGTACGAGCAGTACTTC